The rows below give T cell receptor beta chains drawn from one sample of a study of CD8 T cells in ankylosing spondylitis. TCRdb reprocessed the 5' RACE reads via MiXCR and lists one record per CDR3 protein. The table lists 700,000 or so distinct CDR3 sequences, around 20% of them singletons. Sequencing was carried out using blood, either unsorted or a sorted T cell fraction (not recorded which). Receptors originate from a male donor with ankylosing spondylitis. The CDR3 runs from the conserved cysteine through the conserved F or W. D genes are given only for firm matches. Size is omitted from some rows. Given values are once, few, many or a class for expanded clones.

D: -; size: -; J: TRBJ2-7; V: TRBV5-4; DNA: TGTGCCAGCAGCTTCCAAGACACCTCCTACGAGCAGTACTTC; CDR3: CASSFQDTSYEQYF
D: -; size: -; J: TRBJ1-2; V: TRBV7-9; DNA: TGTGCCAGCCAGACAGGCGTCTATGGCTACACCTTC; CDR3: CASQTGVYGYTF
D: -; size: -; J: TRBJ1-6; V: TRBV10-2; DNA: TGCGCCAGCAGTGAGTCGCTGGGGGCGAGTTCACCCCTCCACTTT; CDR3: CASSESLGASSPLHF
D: -; size: few; J: TRBJ2-3; V: TRBV5-1; DNA: TGCGCCAGCAGCTTGGAATCTAGAAGCACAGATACGCAGTATTTT; CDR3: CASSLESRSTDTQYF
D: -; size: -; J: TRBJ1-4; V: TRBV7-2; DNA: TGTGCCAGCAGCTTATCTATAGTGGAAAAACTGTTTTTT; CDR3: CASSLSIVEKLFF
D: -; size: few; J: TRBJ2-7; V: TRBV20-1; DNA: TGCAGTGCTCACGGGAGTGTGTCCTACGAGCAGTACTTC; CDR3: CSAHGSVSYEQYF
D: TRBD2; size: -; J: TRBJ2-4; V: TRBV27; DNA: TGTGCCAGTTCTAGCGGGAGGGAGGCGAACATTCAGTACTTC; CDR3: CASSSGREANIQYF
D: -; size: many; J: TRBJ1-2; V: TRBV28; DNA: TGTGCCAGCAGTTTCTCGGGCTCCGGCTATGGCTACACCTTC; CDR3: CASSFSGSGYGYTF
D: -; size: many; J: TRBJ2-2; V: TRBV9; DNA: TGTGCCAGCAGCGTAAGGGCTACCTCCACCGGGGAGCTGTTTTTT; CDR3: CASSVRATSTGELFF
D: -; size: few; J: TRBJ1-3; V: TRBV2; DNA: TGTGCCAGCAGTGAAGCGTCTCGCGGCACCATATATTTT; CDR3: CASSEASRGTIYF
D: TRBD1; size: -; J: TRBJ2-5; V: TRBV20-1; DNA: TGCAGTGCTAGTGGGACAGGGAGGGGGAAAGAGACCCAGTACTTC; CDR3: CSASGTGRGKETQYF
D: -; size: -; J: TRBJ2-1; V: TRBV2; DNA: TGTGCCAGCAGTGGCGACTACCTCGATGAGCAGTTCTTC; CDR3: CASSGDYLDEQFF
D: TRBD2; size: few; J: TRBJ2-2; V: TRBV5-1; DNA: TGCGCCAGCAGCTTAGGACCCGGGACTAGCGGTACCGGGGAGCTGTTTTTT; CDR3: CASSLGPGTSGTGELFF
D: -; size: few; J: TRBJ2-7; V: TRBV20-1; DNA: TGCAGTGCTAGAGATACTAGCCTAACCAGCCCTGAGCAGTACTTC; CDR3: CSARDTSLTSPEQYF
D: TRBD2; size: -; J: TRBJ2-7; V: TRBV5-1; DNA: TGCGCCAGCAGCGCTGGGACTAGCGGGACCTACGAGCAGTACTTC; CDR3: CASSAGTSGTYEQYF
D: TRBD1; size: -; J: TRBJ2-5; V: TRBV4-2; DNA: TGTGCCAGCAGCCAAGACGGAGACAGGGGGATAGAGACCCAGTACTTC; CDR3: CASSQDGDRGIETQYF
D: -; size: -; J: TRBJ1-1; V: TRBV15; DNA: TGTGCCACCTCACAAGGCATGAACACTGAAGCTTTCTTT; CDR3: CATSQGMNTEAFF
D: TRBD2; size: few; J: TRBJ2-2; V: TRBV25-1; DNA: TGTGCCAGCAGACTTAGCGGGAGGGAGACCGGGGAGCTGTTTTTT; CDR3: CASRLSGRETGELFF
D: TRBD1; size: -; J: TRBJ2-5; V: TRBV14; DNA: TGTGCCAGCAGCCGCTCCGGGACAGGGTGGGAGACCCAGTACTTC; CDR3: CASSRSGTGWETQYF
D: -; size: few; J: TRBJ2-3; V: TRBV7-2; DNA: TGTGCCAGCAGCAATCTAGCAACAGATACGCAGTATTTT; CDR3: CASSNLATDTQYF
D: -; size: few; J: TRBJ2-2; V: TRBV24-1; DNA: TGTGCCACCAGTCCCGCAGAAGGACCCGGGGAGCTGTTTTTT; CDR3: CATSPAEGPGELFF
D: -; size: -; J: TRBJ2-7; V: TRBV3-1; DNA: TGTGCCAGCAGCCAAGTATGGCCGTACGAGCAGTACTTC; CDR3: CASSQVWPYEQYF
D: TRBD1; size: -; J: TRBJ1-5; V: TRBV2; DNA: TGTGCCAGCAGTGACCCCAGGGGGGTTACCAGCAATCAGCCCCAGCATTTT; CDR3: CASSDPRGVTSNQPQHF
D: -; size: -; J: TRBJ2-2; V: TRBV12-3/TRBV12-4; DNA: TGTGCCAGCCGCCTCGGCGGGGAGCTGTTTTTT; CDR3: CASRLGGELFF
D: -; size: -; J: TRBJ2-7; V: TRBV4-1; DNA: TGCGCCAGCAGCCCGTGGGGCGGAACCTACGAGCAGTACTTC; CDR3: CASSPWGGTYEQYF
D: -; size: few; J: TRBJ2-1; V: TRBV7-2; DNA: TGTGCCAGCAGCTTATTGGAGCTGACTCTATCCTACAATGAGCAGTTCTTC; CDR3: CASSLLELTLSYNEQFF
D: TRBD1; size: few; J: TRBJ2-7; V: TRBV5-1; DNA: TGCGCCAGCAGCTTGGAGACAGGGACCTACGAGCAGTACTTC; CDR3: CASSLETGTYEQYF
D: TRBD2; size: few; J: TRBJ2-2; V: TRBV28; DNA: TGTGCCAGCAGTCCCCTCCCCGGACTAGCGGGAGGTTCGGGGGAGCTGTTTTTT; CDR3: CASSPLPGLAGGSGELFF
D: -; size: -; J: TRBJ2-5; V: TRBV7-3; DNA: TGTGCCAGCAGCTTTAGTGGGGGCGCGGGAGAGACCCAGTACTTC; CDR3: CASSFSGGAGETQYF
D: -; size: few; J: TRBJ2-1; V: TRBV12-3/TRBV12-4; DNA: TGTGCCAGCACCCAGGACGTCTTCTCCTACAATGAGCAGTTCTTC; CDR3: CASTQDVFSYNEQFF
D: -; size: -; J: TRBJ2-1; V: TRBV6-6; DNA: TGTGCCAGCAGTACGGTAGGGGGCAATGAGCAGTTCTTC; CDR3: CASSTVGGNEQFF
D: -; size: few; J: TRBJ2-1; V: TRBV7-9; DNA: TGTGCCAGCAGCCCAAGCTTGATGGATTTAGGACCCCTCGGCTCCTACAATGAGCAGTTCTTC; CDR3: CASSPSLMDLGPLGSYNEQFF
D: TRBD2; size: -; J: TRBJ2-7; V: TRBV7-2; DNA: TGTGCCAGCAGCCGAATTCTAGCGGGGGGGCGTGGCGAGCAGTACTTC; CDR3: CASSRILAGGRGEQYF
D: TRBD2; size: -; J: TRBJ2-5; V: TRBV12-3/TRBV12-4; DNA: TGTGCCAGCACCCTGGGGCGGGGGGGCCTTCTCGTCCAAGAGACCCAGTACTTC; CDR3: CASTLGRGGLLVQETQYF
D: TRBD2; size: -; J: TRBJ2-5; V: TRBV5-1; DNA: TGCGCCAGCAGCTTGGAACGGCTCGGGGGGGAACGAAAGACCCAGTACTTC; CDR3: CASSLERLGGERKTQYF
D: -; size: -; J: TRBJ2-1; V: TRBV10-2; DNA: TGCGCCAGCGAAAGGAGTGAAGGAAATGAGCAGTTCTTC; CDR3: CASERSEGNEQFF
D: -; size: many; J: TRBJ1-3; V: TRBV12-3/TRBV12-4; DNA: TGTGCCAGCAGTTTGGGGGGTTACTCTGGAAACACCATATATTTT; CDR3: CASSLGGYSGNTIYF
D: TRBD2; size: -; J: TRBJ2-1; V: TRBV12-3/TRBV12-4; DNA: TGTGCCAGCAGAGTAGCGGGAGGAACCTACAATGAGCAGTTCTTC; CDR3: CASRVAGGTYNEQFF
D: TRBD1; size: -; J: TRBJ1-1; V: TRBV5-1; DNA: TGCGCCAGCAGCTTAGTCGGGACAGCGAACACTGAAGCTTTCTTT; CDR3: CASSLVGTANTEAFF
D: TRBD1; size: few; J: TRBJ1-2; V: TRBV9; DNA: TGTGCCAGCAGCGACCTCAGGACAGGATCTAACTATGGCTACACCTTC; CDR3: CASSDLRTGSNYGYTF
D: TRBD1; size: many; J: TRBJ2-3; V: TRBV7-9; DNA: TGTGCCAGCAGAACAAGGGACAGGGCTGGTGGCACAGATACGCAGTATTTT; CDR3: CASRTRDRAGGTDTQYF